This T cell receptor (beta chain) appears in the sequencing data of a study of memory CD4+ T cells and cytomegalovirus serostatus. Study summary: Healthy Belgian adult donors included about nine CMV-positive and approximately 25 CMV-negative people.

This CDR3 is built from 15 residues. Germline CDR1 is SGHRS and CDR2 is YFSETQ. The junction had 12 bases not matched to a gene; V was cut back by 4 bases and J by 7 bases. Original processing methods: After removing out-of-frame reads, 2 million to 2.5 million distinct TCRbeta sequences remained. The method was immunoSEQ multiplex PCR; TCRdb's version includes in-frame clones alone and lacks a portion of them. The V and J calls and clone size were taken over from that table, and D and trimming were inferred from the DNA. The sample has about 60,000 clones; approximately 81% are singletons. General study findings and limits: Of more than 150 reported CMV TCRbeta sequences, around 63 were found in memory CD4+ repertoires.

The sort gate was single viable CD3+CD4+CD8-CD45RO+ cells for memory CD4+ T cells. A word on this clone: Antigen specificity is unknown.

The rearrangement uses TRBV5-1 and TRBJ2-3, with 7 bases fitting TRBD2. The sequence derives from an adult in good health and CMV-seronegative. Some clones in this sample may be carry-over from other donors' samples. What was sequenced was memory CD4+ T cells from blood. Here the CDR3 reads CASSDVSGVRNTQYF. CDR3 bases: TGCGCCAGCAGCGACGTGAGCGGGGTACGAAATACGCAGTATTTT.